This T cell receptor beta chain was found in a study of circulating and synovial CD4+ cells in juvenile arthritis. Here immunoSEQ multiplex PCR was the method, and the copy in TCRdb shows in-frame clones only, minus some. The top ten hold about 0.61% of the sample, which has about 32,000 clones, about 96% seen once. Worth noting for this clone: Antigen specificity is unknown.

The germline CDR1 and CDR2 sequences are SGHRS and YFSETQ. The CDR3 covers 15 residues. Trimming at V came to 0 bases and at J to 1 base, leaving 3 bases not matched to a gene. Notes on the study in general: The pathogenic-like versus bulk T cell difference escaped Vbeta family analysis.

The rearrangement uses TRBV5-1 and TRBJ2-7; 8 bases are a match to TRBD1. Sequencing used CD4+ T cells from blood. This receptor was taken from a human donor with juvenile idiopathic arthritis. CDR3 nucleotides: TGCGCCAGCAGCTTGGATAGGACAGGGTCCTACGAGCAGTACTTC. It translates to CASSLDRTGSYEQYF.